Shown below are 7 T cell receptor beta chains from a single sample sequenced in a study of cytomegalovirus exposure and HLA in healthy donors. The PCR employed 60 Vbeta primers together with 13 Jbeta primers. The data were produced by immunoSEQ multiplex PCR, yet TCRdb's version contains in-frame clones alone and is incomplete. In the table there are 250,000 to 300,000 clones, about 90% of which are singletons. The sequencing sample was made of PBMCs. These receptors originate from a girl aged 2 to 9 in good health and CMV-seronegative.

The V and J genes are TRBV4-1 and TRBJ1-2; D unclear. The germline V gene encodes CDR1 MGHRA and CDR2 YSYEKL. The length of the CDR3 is 17 residues. Trimming pared 1 base from V and 7 bases from J, leaving 22 bases between. The CDR3 sequence is CASSQASGNPLSRGYTF. As DNA, the CDR3 is TGCGCCAGCAGCCAAGCCTCGGGGAACCCCCTATCACGTGGCTACACCTTC.

The chain recombines TRBV5-1 with TRBJ1-4, with D hard to call. Between the trimmed V and J ends, which lost 3 bases and 14 bases, there was a span of 14 bases. This CDR3 spans 12 amino acids. Germline V gives CDR1 SGHRS, CDR2 YFSETQ. The CDR3 loop is CASSSPGESLFF. For the CDR3, the DNA is TGCGCCAGCAGCTCCCCGGGTGAGAGTCTGTTTTTT.

The table lists this clone with a count of one. The chain employs TRBV5-6 and TRBJ1-6; D not certain. Germline CDR1 and CDR2: SGHDT and YYEEEE. This CDR3 region has 16 residues. V was trimmed by 1 base and J by 0 bases, leaving 8 bases between them. CDR3 in DNA: TGTGCCAGCAGCTTGTTGGCAAGCTCCTATAATTCACCCCTCCACTTT. Its translation: CASSLLASSYNSPLHF.

The chain joins TRBV28 to TRBJ2-1, with a possible D match to TRBD2 (6 bases). V lost 4 bases and J lost 2, with 15 bases in between. The CDR3 is made up of 16 amino acids. CDR1 is MDHEN, CDR2 SYDVKM, per germline. The CDR3, as DNA: TGTGCCAGCAGTTACCCGACTAGAAACCCCTACAATGAGCAGTTCTTC. This translates into CASSYPTRNPYNEQFF.

The chain is built from TRBV18 and TRBJ2-1, with 11 positions matching TRBD2. In germline, CDR1 is KGHSH, CDR2 LQKENI. The junction had 3 bases not matched to a gene; V was cut back by 3 bases and J by 5 bases. The CDR3 totals 15 residues. The CDR3 here is CASSPTSGGNNEQFF. The CDR3 nucleotides read TGTGCCAGCTCACCTACTAGCGGGGGTAACAATGAGCAGTTCTTC.

This CDR3 reads CASSLGGLNEQYF. Written as DNA, the CDR3 is TGTGCCAGCAGCTTGGGAGGGCTGAACGAGCAGTACTTC. The genes are TRBV6-5 and TRBJ2-7; TRBD2 matches 7 bases. Looked up from germline, CDR1 is MNHEY and CDR2 is SVGAGI. The CDR3 is 13 residues long. V was pared by 6 bases and J by 5 bases, with 7 bases of the junction left unmatched.

The chain is built from TRBV27 and TRBJ2-2; no reliable D call. The CDR3 length is 14 residues. Germline V gives CDR1 MNHEY, CDR2 SMNVEV (reference sequence). V lost 3 bases to trimming and J lost 1 base, with 6 bases between them. CDR3 DNA: TGTGCCAGCAGTTTCTCGGTGAACACCGGGGAGCTGTTTTTT. Translation gives CASSFSVNTGELFF.